Below, 7 T cell receptor beta chains from the same sample are listed, as sequenced in a study of human T cells and chemical hapten exposure. Each CDR3 protein is one row after TCRdb ran MiXCR on the RACE reads. Of around 340,000 distinct CDR3 sequences listed, 6% to 8.5% were seen once; the top ten hold 7.5% to 8.5%. Time point indicated: patch test 1, 2 weeks after DPC sensitization. Noted treatment: therapeutic diphenylcyclopropenone sensitization with weekly scalp DPC. The sequencing here drew on whole blood, taken in connection with sensitization to the hapten diphenylcyclopropenone (DPC). The receptors originated from a woman between 18 and 29 years old with alopecia areata. Some clones in this sample may be carry-over from other donors' samples.

This clonotype was counted ten times or more. The rearrangement uses TRBV28 and TRBJ2-7; D possibly corresponds to TRBD2 (5 bases). The CDR3 has 14 residues. CDR1 and CDR2 from the germline V gene are MDHEN and SYDVKM. V was cut by 6 bases and J by 0 bases, with 12 bases left in between. This chain's CDR3 is CASRGPGSSYEQYF. The CDR3, as DNA: TGTGCCAGCAGGGGCCCGGGGAGCTCCTACGAGCAGTACTTC.

A few counts support this clonotype. The V gene is TRBV20-1, the J gene TRBJ1-2; D possibly corresponds to TRBD1 (5 bases). CDR1 and CDR2 from the germline V gene are DFQATT and SNEGSKA (reference sequence). V lost 4 bases to trimming and J lost 2 bases, with 11 bases between them. There are 13 residues in the CDR3. CDR3 sequence reads: CSAITGGNYGYTF. The CDR3 DNA sequence: TGCAGTGCTATAACCGGGGGGAACTATGGCTACACCTTC.

The V call is TRBV7-2, the J call TRBJ1-1; no clear D. This CDR3 has 13 residues. Germline V CDR1 and CDR2: SGHTA, FQGNSA. V was clipped by 4 bases and J by 1 base, with 7 bases between them. CDR3 loop: CASSYVTNTEAFF. The DNA for the CDR3 is TGTGCCAGCAGCTACGTCACGAACACTGAAGCTTTCTTT.

This clonotype was observed a handful of times. The chain joins TRBV6-2 or TRBV6-3 to TRBJ1-5; D unresolved. The CDR3 is 16 amino acids. Germline CDR1 reads MNHEY; CDR2 reads SVGEGT. V was shortened by 5 bases and J by 0 bases, with 14 bases between the two germline ends. The CDR3 nucleotides are TGTGCCAGCAGTGTTGCCCCGGGGAATAGCAATCAGCCCCAGCATTTT. It translates to CASSVAPGNSNQPQHF.

V and J are TRBV28 and TRBJ1-5; D unresolved. Trimming stripped 7 bases from V and 6 bases from J, with 10 bases between. From germline, CDR1 is MDHEN and CDR2 SYDVKM. The CDR3 contains 12 residues. The CDR3 sequence is CASNWAGQPQHF. The CDR3 bases are TGTGCCAGCAACTGGGCGGGTCAGCCCCAGCATTTT.

This clonotype occurred many times. The chain is built from TRBV6-2 or TRBV6-3 and TRBJ2-3; TRBD2 aligns across 10 bases. V gave up 3 bases and J gave up 8 bases; unmatched junction bases: 20. The CDR3 runs 19 residues. Per germline, CDR1 MNHEY and CDR2 SVGEGT. CDR3 in DNA: TGTGCCAGCAGTTATGGCCCCTCCTCCACTAGCGGGGCCCCAGGTACGCAGTATTTT. Encoded protein: CASSYGPSSTSGAPGTQYF.

This clonotype was counted at least ten times. The rearrangement joins TRBV4-2 to TRBJ2-2; D is possibly TRBD2 (5 bases). Trimming shortened V by 0 bases and J by 4 bases, and 15 bases separated the two germline ends. Germline lookup yields CDR1 LGHNA and CDR2 YNFKEQ. CDR3 size: 17 residues. In DNA form, the CDR3 reads TGTGCCAGCAGCCAAGATGAAGAGGGATTGGGCACCGGGGAGCTGTTTTTT. Protein product: CASSQDEEGLGTGELFF.